One sample yielded the 11 T cell receptor beta chains listed below, sequenced in a study of identical twins. One entry per CDR3 protein, called by TCRdb with MiXCR from the 5' RACE reads. Here the sample spans 250,000 or so distinct CDR3 sequences, 9.5% to 15% being singletons. The same sample was also studied in work on yellow fever vaccine responses in identical twins.

Sequencing was done on a sample of memory (CD45RO+) T cells sorted from blood. These receptors all stem from a woman aged 18-30 years in good health.

This clonotype was observed a few times. This chain uses TRBV6-1 with TRBJ1-5; perhaps TRBD1 as D (5 bases). Trimming left V 4 bases short and J 7 bases short, with 14 bases between. The length of the CDR3 is 14 residues. Per germline, CDR1 MNHNS and CDR2 SASEGT. CDR3: CASSGAGSGQPQHF. The DNA for the CDR3 is TGTGCCAGCAGTGGCGCAGGGTCGGGACAGCCCCAGCATTTT.

V and J are TRBV7-2 and TRBJ1-1; 10 bases fit TRBD1. The CDR3 has 16 amino acids. Germline loops: CDR1 SGHTA, CDR2 FQGNSA. The V and J ends lost 9 bases and 4 bases, in that order; junction bases with no gene match: 14. CDR3 residues: CASRNPGQGLGTEAFF. The CDR3 DNA is TGTGCCAGTCGCAACCCGGGACAGGGGCTGGGCACTGAAGCTTTCTTT.

The genes are TRBV27 and TRBJ2-1; TRBD2 aligns across 8 bases. Germline V gene lookup returns CDR1 MNHEY and CDR2 SMNVEV (reference sequence). The CDR3 totals 14 residues. V trimming: 6 bases; J trimming: 4 bases; junction bases outside the gene matches: 5. The CDR3 here is CASRILAAYNEQFF. The CDR3 coding sequence is TGTGCCAGCAGAATACTAGCGGCTTACAATGAGCAGTTCTTC.

This clonotype was detected a few times. V is TRBV12-3 or TRBV12-4 and J is TRBJ2-4; perhaps D is TRBD1 or TRBD2 (5 bases each). This CDR3 is 13 amino acids long. Deletions cut 11 bases from V and 3 bases from J, with 14 bases between. This CDR3 reads CAGGDGDKNIQYF. In DNA form, the CDR3 reads TGTGCCGGGGGAGACGGGGACAAAAACATTCAGTACTTC.

The chain carries TRBV3-1 and TRBJ2-1; D tentatively reads TRBD1 or TRBD2 (6 bases each). The germline V gene has CDR1 LGHDT and CDR2 YNNKEL (reference sequence). CDR3 length: 15 residues. V was cut by 6 bases and J by 6 bases, with 18 bases left in between. CDR3 amino acids: CASRIQGLEGNEQFF. The CDR3 region has the DNA TGTGCCAGCAGGATACAGGGACTTGAGGGCAATGAGCAGTTCTTC.

This clonotype has ten or more counts. J is TRBJ2-2 and V is TRBV20-1; 8 bases line up with TRBD1. This CDR3 spans 19 amino acids. The V gene end was trimmed by 3 bases and the J gene end by 0 bases; junction bases not matched to a gene: 15. The germline V gene encodes CDR1 DFQATT and CDR2 SNEGSKA (reference sequence). The CDR3 DNA reads as TGCAGTGCTAGGACCTCTCCTAGGACAGGGAAGGCGAACACCGGGGAGCTGTTTTTT. It codes for CSARTSPRTGKANTGELFF.

The chain joins TRBV7-2 to TRBJ2-1; 8 nucleotides line up with TRBD2. The V and J ends lost 1 base and 7 bases, in that order; junction bases with no gene match: 6. Germline V CDR1 and CDR2: SGHTA, FQGNSA. The CDR3 consists of 15 residues. CDR3: CASSLGLASTNEQFF. The CDR3 bases are TGTGCCAGCAGCTTAGGACTAGCGAGTACAAATGAGCAGTTCTTC. Full variable domain (missing parts from reference TRBV7-2 and TRBJ2-1): GAGVSQSPSNKVTEKGKDVELRCDPISGHTALYWYRQSLGQGLEFLIYFQGNSAPDKSGLPSDRFSAERTGGSVSTLTIQRTQQEDSAVYLCASSLGLASTNEQFFGPGTRLTVL.

This clonotype occurred a few times. The V call is TRBV28, the J call TRBJ2-4, with D maybe TRBD1 (5 bases). Germline V CDR1 and CDR2: MDHEN, SYDVKM. Between the trimmed V and J ends, which lost 2 bases and 0 bases, there was a span of 11 bases. The length of the CDR3 is 16 residues. The chain's CDR3 is CASSLGVRVAKNIQYF. CDR3 sequence (DNA): TGTGCCAGCAGTTTAGGGGTCAGGGTAGCCAAAAACATTCAGTACTTC.

This clonotype occurred many times. The chain employs TRBV20-1 and TRBJ2-2; D is possibly TRBD1 or TRBD2 (5 bases each). V lost 3 bases to trimming and J lost 5 bases, with 10 bases between them. The CDR3 loop spans 13 amino acids. Germline CDR1 DFQATT, CDR2 SNEGSKA (reference sequence). CDR3 in DNA: TGCAGTGCTAGCTTCGAGGGGACCGGGGAGCTGTTTTTT. Protein sequence: CSASFEGTGELFF.

This clonotype showed up just a few times. CDR3 in DNA: TGTGCCAGCAGCTTATCTTCTATTGGTGTTTGGGTTAAAAACATTCAGTACTTC. It is translated as CASSLSSIGVWVKNIQYF. The chain has TRBV11-1 and TRBJ2-4; D gene uncertain. CDR1 SGHAT and CDR2 FQDESV come from the germline V gene (reference sequence). Deletions cut 2 bases from V and 4 bases from J, with 21 bases between. CDR3 size: 18 residues.

The gene calls are TRBV29-1 and TRBJ2-1; 11 nucleotides line up with TRBD2. The CDR3 has 17 amino acids. Looked up from germline, CDR1 is SQVTM and CDR2 is ANQGSEA. Trimming cost V 0 bases and J 0 bases; bases outside gene matches: 4. CDR3 sequence reads: CSVEDLAGGHSYNEQFF. CDR3 nucleotides: TGCAGCGTTGAAGATCTAGCGGGAGGCCACTCCTACAATGAGCAGTTCTTC.